This TCR beta chain was recorded in a study of blood T cells in healthy people across ages. General study results and limits: Whereas aged donors had fewer naive CD4+ cells, long-lived donors had more of them and higher diversity.

The CDR3 extends over 15 amino acids. Trimming removed 4 bases from V and 0 bases from J, with 10 bases in between. Germline values: CDR1 MDHEN, CDR2 SYDVKM. This clonotype was counted ten times or more. Antigen unknown. Using a J-beta primer mix together with a sample-barcoded 5' primer, a second PCR was run for roughly 7 to 11 cycles. All samples gave at least 2.5 million CDR3-containing paired-end reads. TCRdb reanalysed the 5' RACE reads using MiXCR and keeps one entry per CDR3 protein. The sample comprises 450,000 to 700,000 distinct CDR3 sequences, 25% to 30% of which are singletons, and roughly 20% rests with the top ten.

The sequencing input was blood. This clonotype originated in a woman in her sixties or seventies in good health. The chain employs TRBV28 and TRBJ1-5; D call uncertain. The CDR3 sequence: CASSWLPYSNQPQHF. CDR3 coding DNA: TGTGCCAGCAGTTGGCTGCCCTATAGCAATCAGCCCCAGCATTTT.